The 2 T cell receptor beta chains reported below all come from one sample, sequenced in a study of blood T cell repertoires in COVID-19 (dated by TCRdb to about 2020). The receptor library was made with the immunoSEQ multiplex PCR assay. In TCRdb, the immuneACCESS table is reduced to in-frame sequences with V and J assigned. These tables do not hold every clone; where another copy was compared, an unresolved V gene accounts for under half, and the others remain unexplained. The table for this sample lists over 100,000 clones; approximately 89% of them were counted only once. Of the sample, around a tenth falls within the top ten clones. Sequencing was done on a sample of peripheral blood. These receptors came from a man aged 50-59 years with acute or convalescent COVID-19.

This clone is termed medium-sized (0.01 to 0.1%). This chain links TRBV4-1 with TRBJ1-1; no clear D. CDR1 is MGHRA and CDR2 is YSYEKL in the germline V gene. The CDR3 contains 14 residues. Trimming removed 4 bases at V and 4 bases at J, with 13 bases between. The CDR3 region has the DNA TGCGCCAGCAGCCTGTCGGAGGGCTTCACTGAAGCTTTCTTT. Amino acid sequence: CASSLSEGFTEAFF.

The genes are TRBV27 and TRBJ1-1, with unresolved D. Germline V CDR1 and CDR2: MNHEY, SMNVEV (reference sequence). Trimming removed 5 bases from V and 2 bases from J, with 12 bases in between. The CDR3 loop spans 14 amino acids. The chain's CDR3 is CASSPWAGNTEAFF. In DNA form, the CDR3 reads TGTGCCAGCAGTCCCTGGGCGGGTAACACTGAAGCTTTCTTT.